This T cell receptor (beta chain) was documented in a study of T-cell reconstitution after alpha-beta-depleted transplantation in children. V was trimmed by 5 bases and J by 0 bases, leaving 8 bases between them. This CDR3 has 12 residues. Looked up from germline, CDR1 is DFQATT and CDR2 is SNEGSKA (reference sequence). TCRbeta library construction was performed incorporating unique molecular identifiers. TCRdb called the PCR reads again in MiXCR, with one record for every CDR3 protein. The repertoire holds roughly 200,000 distinct CDR3 sequences, with 6% to 7% as singletons. The chain carries TRBV20-1 and TRBJ2-7; D gene unclear. The input for sequencing was PBMCs from the stem cell graft donor, taken from the stem cell graft. This sequence was found in a human donor who donated a stem cell graft to a child with Wiskott-Aldrich syndrome. The CDR3 coding sequence is TGCAGTGCTGGGATTAACTCCTACGAGCAGTACTTC. As protein: CSAGINSYEQYF.